This TCR beta chain was sequenced during a study of memory CD4+ T cells and cytomegalovirus serostatus. TCRdb keeps only in-frame clones here, not all; method: immunoSEQ multiplex PCR. The sample shows 45,000 to 60,000 clones, around 74% of them seen only once. Single viable CD3+CD4+CD8-CD45RO+ cells were sorted as the memory CD4+ T cells. V shed 1 base and J shed 0 bases, with 15 bases lying between them. CDR3 size: 17 residues. CDR1 is MNHEY, CDR2 SMNVEV, per germline (reference sequence). The V gene is TRBV27, the J gene TRBJ1-1; D is possibly TRBD1 (6 bases). The receptor's source is an adult in good health and CMV-seropositive. What was sequenced was memory CD4+ T cells from blood. The CDR3 reads CASSLLGVGQLNTEAFF. CDR3 DNA: TGTGCCAGCAGTTTATTGGGGGTGGGACAACTGAACACTGAAGCTTTCTTT.